This T cell receptor (beta chain) is drawn from a study of metastatic and nonmetastatic thyroid tumors. Looking at the study overall: Malignant and benign thyroid patients had repertoires compared in peripheral blood and tumor or nodule tissue. General observations from the study: Malignant thyroid tumors reportedly exceeded benign nodules significantly in TCR beta diversity, with the difference appearing in blood and tumor.

Germline values: CDR1 GTSNPN, CDR2 SVGIG (reference sequence). This CDR3 is built from 14 residues. The junction had 6 bases not matched to a gene; V was cut back by 2 bases and J by 2 bases. No treatment had been given to any patient before thyroid surgery. With respect to this clone: Its antigen is undetermined.

Methods used by the authors: The study built a papillary thyroid cancer distant-metastasis classifier from CDR3 differences across clinicopathological groups. TCRdb used MiXCR to call clones anew from the PCR reads. In this record, the V and J calls reflect TCRdb's handling and not the investigators' own analysis. Among fewer than 15,000 clones listed, roughly 27% were seen once. The sample consisted of tumor tissue. The chain has TRBV30 and TRBJ2-7; 7 nucleotides agree with TRBD1. This clonotype was sampled from a female donor with papillary thyroid cancer or a benign thyroid nodule (not recorded which). Some clones in this sample may be carry-over from other donors' samples. CDR3 amino acids: CAWSYGTVPYEQYF. CDR3 nucleotide sequence: TGTGCCTGGAGTTACGGGACAGTACCCTACGAGCAGTACTTC.